The present entry profiles one T cell receptor beta chain with its context. This specimen comes from a study of blood T cell repertoires in COVID-19. The germline CDR1 and CDR2 sequences are SGHTA and FQGNSA. The CDR3 consists of 13 residues. V was cut by 5 bases and J by 8 bases, with 15 bases left in between. This table comes from immunoSEQ multiplex PCR, and its TCRdb copy is limited to in-frame clones, with some not included. The sample consists of about 84,000 clones, around 82% of them appearing once. The source is an older man with active or convalescent COVID-19. The specimen was peripheral blood. The rearrangement joins TRBV7-2 to TRBJ1-2; D is unresolved. CDR3 nucleotides: TGTGCCAGCAGCAATAGGAATGCGGGAGGCTACACCTTC. This codes for CASSNRNAGGYTF.